These 22 T cell receptor beta chains share one sample of origin, sequenced in a study of T cell changes during pregnancy in multiple sclerosis. The method was immunoSEQ multiplex PCR; TCRdb's version includes in-frame clones alone and lacks a portion of them. The sample has approximately 100,000 clones; 92% are singletons. The source material was peripheral blood, sampled after pregnancy. The receptors originated from a female donor with multiple sclerosis, enrolled in a pregnancy study.

V and J are TRBV5-6 and TRBJ2-2; D call uncertain. V lost 1 base to trimming and J lost 3 bases, with 16 bases between them. Germline V gives CDR1 SGHDT, CDR2 YYEEEE. This CDR3 spans 17 amino acids. This CDR3 is CASSLNWQNTYTGELFF. The CDR3, as DNA: TGTGCCAGCAGCTTGAATTGGCAGAATACCTACACCGGGGAGCTGTTTTTT.

V and J are TRBV20-1 and TRBJ1-5, with D maybe TRBD1 (6 bases). Trimming removed 3 bases at V and 13 bases at J, with 13 bases between. Germline V gene sequence: CDR1 DFQATT, CDR2 SNEGSKA (reference sequence). The length of the CDR3 is 11 residues. CDR3 sequence reads: CSASLPGTQHF. The DNA for the CDR3 is TGCAGTGCTAGCCTCCCCGGGACACAGCATTTT.

This chain connects TRBV6-5 to TRBJ1-2; D gene ambiguous. V was clipped by 0 bases and J by 10 bases, with 18 bases between them. Germline CDR1 reads MNHEY; CDR2 reads SVGAGI. This CDR3 comprises 15 residues. This CDR3 is CASSYSIGIGVNYTF. CDR3 sequence (DNA): TGTGCCAGCAGTTACTCGATTGGTATCGGAGTAAACTACACCTTC.

This clone showed up just once. V gene TRBV5-6 combines with J gene TRBJ2-7, with D perhaps TRBD1 (5 bases). The CDR3 consists of 15 residues. Germline V gene data show CDR1 as SGHDT and CDR2 as YYEEEE. The V and J ends lost 4 bases and 0 bases respectively, with 14 bases between them. This CDR3 is CASSVAGLSSYEQYF. The CDR3 DNA sequence: TGTGCCAGCAGCGTCGCAGGGCTGAGCTCCTACGAGCAGTACTTC.

CDR3 in DNA: TGTGCCAGCTCACCATTAGGACTAGCGGGAGCTAACACCGGGGAGCTGTTTTTT. Translating gives CASSPLGLAGANTGELFF. This sequence joins TRBV18 and TRBJ2-2; 13 positions match TRBD2. CDR3 length: 18 amino acids. CDR1 is KGHSH, CDR2 LQKENI, per germline. The V gene end was trimmed by 2 bases and the J gene end by 2 bases; junction bases not matched to a gene: 5. The full variable domain, with the rest looked up from reference TRBV18 and TRBJ2-2, is NAGVMQNPRHLVRRRGQEARLRCSPMKGHSHVYWYRQLPEEGLKFMVYLQKENIIDESGMPKERFSAEFPKEGPSILRIQQVVRGDSAAYFCASSPLGLAGANTGELFFGEGSRLTVL.

The CDR3 DNA reads as TGCGCCAGCAGCCAAGATAGGCATCTGGGGGGAAACAATGAGCAGTTCTTC. This sequence encodes CASSQDRHLGGNNEQFF. The chain uses TRBV4-1 and TRBJ2-1; possibly TRBD2 for D (6 bases). Germline CDR1 reads MGHRA; CDR2 reads YSYEKL. V was trimmed by 0 bases and J by 5 bases, leaving 17 bases between them. The length of the CDR3 is 17 residues.

This clone was seen a single time. V usage is TRBV4-1 and J usage is TRBJ2-1; possibly TRBD2 for D (5 bases). Per germline, CDR1 MGHRA and CDR2 YSYEKL. The CDR3 is made up of 16 amino acids. Trimming cost V 4 bases and J 8 bases, with 21 bases left between them. The DNA for the CDR3 is TGCGCCAGCAGCCTTACATATGGAAGAGGGTACGATGAGCAGTTCTTC. Its protein is CASSLTYGRGYDEQFF.

The CDR3 DNA sequence: TGTGCCAGTAGCCCGACAGGGGGAATAGTCTCTGGGGCCAACGTCCTGACTTTC. Translated, it gives CASSPTGGIVSGANVLTF. The V call is TRBV19, the J call TRBJ2-6; TRBD1 matches at 9 bases. Germline lookup yields CDR1 LNHDA and CDR2 SQIVND (reference sequence). The junction had 9 bases not matched to a gene; V was cut back by 6 bases and J by 0 bases. There are 18 residues in the CDR3.

V is TRBV5-6 and J is TRBJ1-2; 10 bases align to TRBD1. The CDR3 contains 15 residues. With V trimmed by 2 bases and J by 8 bases, 9 bases remained unmatched. Germline V lookup: CDR1 SGHDT, CDR2 YYEEEE. CDR3 residues: CASSFTGQGSGGYTF. DNA of the CDR3: TGTGCCAGCAGCTTCACGGGACAGGGGTCGGGGGGCTACACCTTC.

This clone was counted once. The genes are TRBV7-6 and TRBJ2-3; 9 nucleotides align to TRBD2. The germline V gene encodes CDR1 SGHVS and CDR2 FNYEAQ. There are 15 residues in the CDR3. V lost 2 bases and J lost 3; bases outside the gene matches: 3. For the CDR3, the DNA is TGTGCCAGCAGCTTACCTAGCGGGACAACAGATACGCAGTATTTT. Protein product: CASSLPSGTTDTQYF.

CDR3 DNA: TGTGCCAGCAGTTTTGTTTCAGGGGCAAGCAATCAGCCCCAGCATTTT. The encoded protein is CASSFVSGASNQPQHF. The chain joins TRBV28 to TRBJ1-5; D perhaps matches TRBD1 (6 bases). The CDR3 runs to 16 residues. Germline V gives CDR1 MDHEN, CDR2 SYDVKM. V was pared by 3 bases and J by 1 base, with 13 bases between.

The CDR3 DNA is TGCGCCAGCAGCCAAGGGCGACAGGGGGCTATCGGTGGCTACACCTTC. Protein: CASSQGRQGAIGGYTF. The chain combines TRBV4-1 with TRBJ1-2; 10 positions match TRBD1. The CDR3 is made up of 16 amino acids. The V segment lost 1 base and the J segment 7 bases; nucleotides outside the gene matches: 9. CDR1 is MGHRA and CDR2 is YSYEKL in the germline V gene.

V usage is TRBV7-2 and J usage is TRBJ2-2, with 8 nucleotides matching TRBD1. There are 15 residues in the CDR3. V lost 3 bases and J lost 4; bases outside the gene matches: 4. Germline V CDR1 and CDR2: SGHTA, FQGNSA. CDR3 amino acids: CASSFRQGATGELFF. The CDR3 DNA reads TGTGCCAGCAGCTTTAGGCAGGGGGCCACCGGGGAGCTGTTTTTT.

V is TRBV6-5 and J is TRBJ1-2, with D unresolved. Between the trimmed V and J ends, which lost 0 bases and 6 bases, there was a span of 8 bases. CDR1 and CDR2 from the germline V gene are MNHEY and SVGAGI. The length of the CDR3 is 13 residues. CDR3 sequence: CASSYSETHGYTF. CDR3 coding DNA: TGTGCCAGCAGTTACTCAGAGACTCATGGCTACACCTTC.

The chain uses TRBV30 and TRBJ1-5; TRBD1 might be the D (5 bases). The germline V and J ends were trimmed by 0 bases and 2 bases, with 8 bases remaining between them. There are 14 residues in the CDR3. CDR1 and CDR2 from the germline V gene are GTSNPN and SVGIG (reference sequence). The CDR3 reads CAWSVGGGNQPQHF. In DNA form, the CDR3 reads TGTGCCTGGAGTGTGGGGGGAGGCAATCAGCCCCAGCATTTT.

J is TRBJ1-4 and V is TRBV19; D uncertain. The germline V gene has CDR1 LNHDA and CDR2 SQIVND (reference sequence). This CDR3 comprises 14 residues. V lost 6 bases to trimming and J lost 6 bases, with 14 bases between them. The CDR3 region has the DNA TGTGCCAGTAGAATCAGCCATCGGGATGAAAAACTGTTTTTT. Protein product: CASRISHRDEKLFF.

This rearrangement joins TRBV5-1 to TRBJ2-1; 11 bases map to TRBD2. CDR1 is SGHRS, CDR2 YFSETQ, per germline. This CDR3 contains 15 residues. V trimming: 6 bases; J trimming: 1 base; junction bases outside the gene matches: 3. The CDR3 nucleotides read TGCGCCAGCAAAGTAGCGGGGGGGTCCTACAATGAGCAGTTCTTC. As protein: CASKVAGGSYNEQFF.

The chain is built from TRBV11-3 and TRBJ2-2; possible D gene TRBD2, 6 bases. Germline V CDR1 and CDR2: SGHNT, YENEEA. The CDR3 is made up of 15 amino acids. Trimming took off 5 bases at V and 4 bases at J, with 14 bases between the two ends. CDR3 in amino acids: CASSQMGSGTGELFF. The CDR3 region has the DNA TGTGCCAGCAGCCAAATGGGTAGCGGCACCGGGGAGCTGTTTTTT. The whole variable domain, remainder taken from reference TRBV11-3 and TRBJ2-2, is EAGVVQSPRYKIIEKKQPVAFWCNPISGHNTLYWYLQNLGQGPELLIRYENEEAVDDSQLPKDRFSAERLKGVDSTLKIQPAELGDSAVYLCASSQMGSGTGELFFGEGSRLTVL.

This chain uses TRBV5-4 with TRBJ2-7; 12 nucleotides align to TRBD2. CDR3 length: 15 amino acids. The ends lost 0 bases at V and 3 bases at J; junction bases unmatched: 1. Germline CDR1 SGHNT, CDR2 YYREEE (reference sequence). CDR3 sequence (DNA): TGTGCCAGCAGCTTGGGACTAGCGGGAGTCTACGAGCAGTACTTC. The encoded protein is CASSLGLAGVYEQYF.

J is TRBJ2-5 and V is TRBV6-5; D unclear. Germline V gene sequence: CDR1 MNHEY, CDR2 SVGAGI. The V end lost 6 bases, the J end lost 0 bases, and 5 bases lay between the germline ends. The CDR3 length is 12 residues. The CDR3 DNA follows: TGTGCCAGCAGCCGGGACCAAGAGACCCAGTACTTC. Residues: CASSRDQETQYF.

The chain couples TRBV11-2 to TRBJ2-7; D uncertain. Trimming cost V 0 bases and J 4 bases, with 13 bases left between them. The CDR3 has 15 residues. The germline CDR1 and CDR2 sequences are SGHAT and FQNNGV. The CDR3, as DNA: TGTGCCAGCAGCTTAGATCTTGTACGGAGTTACGAGCAGTACTTC. This sequence encodes CASSLDLVRSYEQYF.

The J gene is TRBJ1-1, the V gene TRBV6-1, with a weak D call TRBD1 (6 bases). CDR1 MNHNS and CDR2 SASEGT come from the germline V gene. The CDR3 has 16 residues. The germline V and J ends were trimmed by 4 bases and 1 base, with 16 bases remaining between them. The chain's CDR3 is CASSGGWGGPNTEAFF. CDR3 sequence (DNA): TGTGCCAGCAGTGGGGGTTGGGGGGGCCCGAACACTGAAGCTTTCTTT.